This record covers a single T cell receptor beta chain. Its antigen is currently unknown. The source of the sample is a study of regulatory T cells in long-lasting Graves disease. Broader study findings: Those with persistent Graves' had less TCR diversity than newly diagnosed patients.

Germline CDR1 and CDR2: MNHEY and SVGEGT. This CDR3 contains 15 residues. V lost 2 bases, J lost 4 bases, and 7 bases stayed unmatched. Construction of the TCR beta libraries employed iRepertoire HTBI primers in conjunction with Arm-PCR of CDR3 regions. A single record per CDR3 protein comes from TCRdb applying MiXCR to the multiplex PCR reads. The sample carries 350,000 to 550,000 distinct CDR3 sequences, 16% recorded once. Time point given: newly diagnosed GD, antithyroid drugs for less than 3 months. PBMC RNA served as the TCR library source. This sample was also put to use in a study of T cells in Graves' hyperthyroidism and ophthalmopathy. In that study: Blood shared most expanded thyroid clonotypes above 0.001.

Sequenced here: peripheral blood mononuclear cells (PBMCs), sampled at new diagnosis, from a patient treated with antithyroid drugs. This receptor was identified in a woman younger than 35 with Graves disease. The chain combines TRBV6-2 or TRBV6-3 with TRBJ1-2, with 7 bases that match TRBD1. The chain's CDR3 is CASSYPDRDGYGYTF. CDR3 sequence (DNA): TGTGCCAGCAGTTACCCCGACAGGGATGGCTATGGCTACACCTTC.